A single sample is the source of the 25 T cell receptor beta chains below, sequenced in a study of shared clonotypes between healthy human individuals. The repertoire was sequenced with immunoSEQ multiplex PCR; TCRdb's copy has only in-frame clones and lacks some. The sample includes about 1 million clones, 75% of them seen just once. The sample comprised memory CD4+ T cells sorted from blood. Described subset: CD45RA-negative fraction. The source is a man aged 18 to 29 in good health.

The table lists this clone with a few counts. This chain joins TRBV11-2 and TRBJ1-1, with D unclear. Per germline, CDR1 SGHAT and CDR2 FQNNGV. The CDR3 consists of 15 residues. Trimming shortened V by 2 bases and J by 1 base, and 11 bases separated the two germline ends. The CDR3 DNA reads TGTGCCAGCAGCTTAAACCCTGACCCGAACACTGAAGCTTTCTTT. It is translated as CASSLNPDPNTEAFF.

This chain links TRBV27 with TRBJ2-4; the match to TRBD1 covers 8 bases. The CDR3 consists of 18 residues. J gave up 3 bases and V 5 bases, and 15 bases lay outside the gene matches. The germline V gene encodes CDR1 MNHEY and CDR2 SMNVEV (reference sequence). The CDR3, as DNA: TGTGCCAGCAGTCTCGGACAGGGAGTAAGGGTAGTCAAAAACATTCAGTACTTC. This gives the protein CASSLGQGVRVVKNIQYF.

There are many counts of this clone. The CDR3 region has the DNA TGTGCCAGCAGCTACTTGGGACAGTTGACCTACGAGCAGTACTTC. Translated: CASSYLGQLTYEQYF. The V gene is TRBV11-2, the J gene TRBJ2-7; 7 nucleotides agree with TRBD1. The V and J ends lost 4 bases and 2 bases, in that order; junction bases with no gene match: 8. There are 15 residues in the CDR3. Germline V lookup: CDR1 SGHAT, CDR2 FQNNGV.

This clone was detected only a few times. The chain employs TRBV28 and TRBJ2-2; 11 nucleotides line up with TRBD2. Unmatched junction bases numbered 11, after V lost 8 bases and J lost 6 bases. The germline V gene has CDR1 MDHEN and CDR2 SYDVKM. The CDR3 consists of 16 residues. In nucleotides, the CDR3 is TGTGCCAGCTGTGTGCATAGCGGGGGGGCCCCCGGGGAGCTGTTTTTT. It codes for CASCVHSGGAPGELFF.

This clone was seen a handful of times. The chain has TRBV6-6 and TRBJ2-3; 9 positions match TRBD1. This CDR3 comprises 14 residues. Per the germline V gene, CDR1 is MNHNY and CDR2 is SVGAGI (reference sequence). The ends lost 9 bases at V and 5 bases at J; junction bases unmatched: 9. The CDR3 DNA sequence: TGTGCCAGTAAAGGTCCGGGACAGGGAGATACGCAGTATTTT. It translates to CASKGPGQGDTQYF.

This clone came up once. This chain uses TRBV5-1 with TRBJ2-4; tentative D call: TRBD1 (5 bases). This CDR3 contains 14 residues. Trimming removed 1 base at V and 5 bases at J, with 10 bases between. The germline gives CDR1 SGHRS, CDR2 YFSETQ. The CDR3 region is CASSLSGSQNIQYF. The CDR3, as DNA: TGCGCCAGCAGCTTGTCAGGGTCCCAAAACATTCAGTACTTC.

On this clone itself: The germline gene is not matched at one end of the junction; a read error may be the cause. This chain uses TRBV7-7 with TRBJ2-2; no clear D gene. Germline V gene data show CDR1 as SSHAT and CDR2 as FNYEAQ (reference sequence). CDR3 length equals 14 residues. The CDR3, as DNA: TGTGCTAGCAGCCCCCGTGCGAACACCGGGGAGCTGTTTTTT. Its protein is CASSPRANTGELFF.

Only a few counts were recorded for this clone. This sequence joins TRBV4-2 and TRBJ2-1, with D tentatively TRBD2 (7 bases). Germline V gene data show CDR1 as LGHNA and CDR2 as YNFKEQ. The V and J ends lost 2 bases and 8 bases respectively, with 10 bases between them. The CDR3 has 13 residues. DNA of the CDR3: TGTGCCAGCAGCCAACGGGGGGCCTATGAGCAGTTCTTC. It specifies CASSQRGAYEQFF.

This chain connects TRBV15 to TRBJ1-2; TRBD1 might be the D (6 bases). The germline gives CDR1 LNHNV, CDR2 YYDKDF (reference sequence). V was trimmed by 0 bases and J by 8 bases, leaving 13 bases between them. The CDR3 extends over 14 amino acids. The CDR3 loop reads CATSRDLQGGGYTF. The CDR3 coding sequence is TGTGCCACCAGCAGAGATTTACAGGGTGGGGGCTACACCTTC.

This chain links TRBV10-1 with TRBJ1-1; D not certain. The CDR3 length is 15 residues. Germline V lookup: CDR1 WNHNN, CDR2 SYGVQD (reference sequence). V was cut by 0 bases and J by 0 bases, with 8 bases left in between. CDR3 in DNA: TGCGCCAGCAGTGAGTCCCGGGCGGTGAACACTGAAGCTTTCTTT. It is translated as CASSESRAVNTEAFF.

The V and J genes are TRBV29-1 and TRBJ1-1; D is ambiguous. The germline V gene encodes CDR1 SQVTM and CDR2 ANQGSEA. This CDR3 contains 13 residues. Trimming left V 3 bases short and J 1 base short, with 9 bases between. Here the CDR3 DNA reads TGCAGCGTTGATGTGCAGGCGAACACTGAAGCTTTCTTT. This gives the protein CSVDVQANTEAFF.

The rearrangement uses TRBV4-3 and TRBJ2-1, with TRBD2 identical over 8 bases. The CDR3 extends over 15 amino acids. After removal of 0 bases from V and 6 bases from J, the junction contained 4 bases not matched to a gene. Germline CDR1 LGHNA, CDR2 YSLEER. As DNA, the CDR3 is TGCGCCAGCAGCCAAGAAGGGCTAGCGGGCAATGAGCAGTTCTTC. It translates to CASSQEGLAGNEQFF.

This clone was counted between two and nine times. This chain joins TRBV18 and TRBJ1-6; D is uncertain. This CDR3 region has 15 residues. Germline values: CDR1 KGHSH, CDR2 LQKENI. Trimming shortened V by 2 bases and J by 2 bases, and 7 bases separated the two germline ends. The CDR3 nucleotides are TGTGCCAGCTCACCATCCGAAGCCTATAATTCACCCCTCCACTTT. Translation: CASSPSEAYNSPLHF.

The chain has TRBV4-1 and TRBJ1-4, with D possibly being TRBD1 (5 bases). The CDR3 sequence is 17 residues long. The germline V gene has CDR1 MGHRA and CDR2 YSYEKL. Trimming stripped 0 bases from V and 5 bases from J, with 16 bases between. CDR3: CASSQEEMGQGNEKLFF. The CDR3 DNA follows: TGCGCCAGCAGCCAAGAAGAAATGGGGCAGGGAAATGAAAAACTGTTTTTT.

In DNA, the CDR3 is TGTGCCAGCAGAACTCAGGGGGCCAACTACGAGCAGTACTTC. It yields the protein CASRTQGANYEQYF. V and J are TRBV27 and TRBJ2-7; TRBD1 matches 8 bases. The ends lost 6 bases at V and 3 bases at J; junction bases unmatched: 7. This CDR3 is 14 amino acids long. Germline CDR1 is MNHEY and CDR2 is SMNVEV (reference sequence).

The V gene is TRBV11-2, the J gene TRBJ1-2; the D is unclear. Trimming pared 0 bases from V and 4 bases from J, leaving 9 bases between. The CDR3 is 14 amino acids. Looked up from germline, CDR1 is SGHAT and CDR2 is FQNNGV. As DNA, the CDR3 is TGTGCCAGCAGCTTAGAGGCGAGCTCCTATGGCTACACCTTC. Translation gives CASSLEASSYGYTF.

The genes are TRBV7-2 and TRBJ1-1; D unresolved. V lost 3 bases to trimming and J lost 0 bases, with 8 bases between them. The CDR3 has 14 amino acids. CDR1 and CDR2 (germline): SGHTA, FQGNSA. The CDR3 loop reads CASSFGRMNTEAFF. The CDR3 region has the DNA TGTGCCAGCAGCTTTGGGAGAATGAACACTGAAGCTTTCTTT.

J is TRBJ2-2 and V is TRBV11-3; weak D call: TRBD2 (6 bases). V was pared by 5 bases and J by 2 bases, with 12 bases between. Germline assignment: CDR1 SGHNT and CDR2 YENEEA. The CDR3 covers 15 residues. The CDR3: CASSNRDSNTGELFF. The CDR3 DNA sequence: TGTGCCAGCAGCAACCGGGACTCAAACACCGGGGAGCTGTTTTTT.

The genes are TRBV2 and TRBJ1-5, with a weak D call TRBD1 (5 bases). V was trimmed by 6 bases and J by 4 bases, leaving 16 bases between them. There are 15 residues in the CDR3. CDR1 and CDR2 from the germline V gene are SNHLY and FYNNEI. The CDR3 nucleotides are TGTGCCAGCAGGCAAGGGGAAGGGTGGAATCAGCCCCAGCATTTT. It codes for CASRQGEGWNQPQHF.

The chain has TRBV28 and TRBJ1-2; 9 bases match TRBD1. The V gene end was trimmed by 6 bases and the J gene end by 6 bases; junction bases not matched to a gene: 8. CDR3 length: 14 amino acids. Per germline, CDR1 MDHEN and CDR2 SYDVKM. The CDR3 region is CASRQTGGKHGYTF. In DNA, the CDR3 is TGTGCCAGCAGACAGACAGGGGGAAAACATGGCTACACCTTC.

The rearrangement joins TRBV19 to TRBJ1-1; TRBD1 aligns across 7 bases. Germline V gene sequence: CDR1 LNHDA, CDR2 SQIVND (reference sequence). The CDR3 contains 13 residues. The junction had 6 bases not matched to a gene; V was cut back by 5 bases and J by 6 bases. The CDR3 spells CASSLTGEAEAFF. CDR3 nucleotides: TGTGCCAGTAGTCTCACAGGGGAAGCTGAAGCTTTCTTT.

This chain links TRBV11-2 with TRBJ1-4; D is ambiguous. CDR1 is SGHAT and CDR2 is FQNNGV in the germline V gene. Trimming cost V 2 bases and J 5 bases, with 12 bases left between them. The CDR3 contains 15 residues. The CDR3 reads CASSLRAFLNEKLFF. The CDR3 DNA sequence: TGTGCCAGCAGCTTACGGGCGTTCCTAAATGAAAAACTGTTTTTT. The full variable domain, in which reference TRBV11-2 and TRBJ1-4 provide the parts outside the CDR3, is EAGVAQSPRYKIIEKRQSVAFWCNPISGHATLYWYQQILGQGPKLLIQFQNNGVVDDSQLPKDRFSAERLKGVDSTLKIQPAKLEDSAVYLCASSLRAFLNEKLFFGSGTQLSVL.

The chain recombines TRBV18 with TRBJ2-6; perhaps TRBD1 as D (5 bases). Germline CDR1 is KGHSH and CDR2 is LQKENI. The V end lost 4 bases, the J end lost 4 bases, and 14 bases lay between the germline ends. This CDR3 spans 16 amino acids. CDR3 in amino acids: CASSLNTGLGANVLTF. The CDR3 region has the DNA TGTGCCAGCTCACTAAACACAGGATTGGGGGCCAACGTCCTGACTTTC.

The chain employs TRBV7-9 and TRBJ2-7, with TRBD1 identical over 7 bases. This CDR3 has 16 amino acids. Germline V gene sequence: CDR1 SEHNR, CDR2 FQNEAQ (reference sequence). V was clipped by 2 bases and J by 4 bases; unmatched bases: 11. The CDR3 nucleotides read TGTGCCAGCAGCTTAAGGCCGACAGGGAGTGGATACGAGCAGTACTTC. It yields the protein CASSLRPTGSGYEQYF.

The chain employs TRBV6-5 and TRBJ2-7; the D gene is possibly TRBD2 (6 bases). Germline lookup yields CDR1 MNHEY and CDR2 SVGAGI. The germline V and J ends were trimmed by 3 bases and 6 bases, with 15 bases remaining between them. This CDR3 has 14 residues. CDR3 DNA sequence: TGTGCCAGCAGTTATCTAGGGCTAGCGACCGAGCAGTACTTC. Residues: CASSYLGLATEQYF.